Below, one T cell receptor beta chain is given with its context. This specimen comes from a study of cytomegalovirus exposure and HLA in healthy donors. The study ran its PCR with 60 Vbeta and 13 Jbeta primers. Clones were sequenced by immunoSEQ multiplex PCR, and TCRdb holds only the in-frame ones, with some missing. The sample shows roughly 100,000 clones, around 76% of them seen only once. The CDR3 is made up of 15 amino acids. Germline CDR1 SGHRS, CDR2 YFSETQ. V trimming: 1 base; J trimming: 2 bases; junction bases outside the gene matches: 5. The chain carries TRBV5-1 and TRBJ2-5, with 7 positions matching TRBD1. Material: PBMCs. This receptor was taken from a woman in her fifties or sixties in good health and CMV-seropositive. The CDR3 region has the DNA TGCGCCAGCAGCTTGTCTCGGGACAGACAAGAGACCCAGTACTTC. Protein: CASSLSRDRQETQYF.